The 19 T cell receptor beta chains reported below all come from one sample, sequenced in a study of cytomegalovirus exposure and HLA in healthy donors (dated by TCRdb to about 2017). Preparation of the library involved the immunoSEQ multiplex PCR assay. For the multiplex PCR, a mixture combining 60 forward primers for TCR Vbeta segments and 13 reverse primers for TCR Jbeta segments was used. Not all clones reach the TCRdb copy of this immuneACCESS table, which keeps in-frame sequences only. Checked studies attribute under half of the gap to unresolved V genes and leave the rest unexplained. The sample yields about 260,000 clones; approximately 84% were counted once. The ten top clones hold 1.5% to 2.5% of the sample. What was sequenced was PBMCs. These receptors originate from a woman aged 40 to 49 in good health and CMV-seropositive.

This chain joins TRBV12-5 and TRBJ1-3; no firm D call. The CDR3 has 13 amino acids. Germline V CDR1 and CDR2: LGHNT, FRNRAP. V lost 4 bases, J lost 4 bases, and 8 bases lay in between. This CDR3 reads CASGSSTGNTIYF. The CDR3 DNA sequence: TGTGCTAGTGGTTCGAGTACCGGAAACACCATATATTTT.

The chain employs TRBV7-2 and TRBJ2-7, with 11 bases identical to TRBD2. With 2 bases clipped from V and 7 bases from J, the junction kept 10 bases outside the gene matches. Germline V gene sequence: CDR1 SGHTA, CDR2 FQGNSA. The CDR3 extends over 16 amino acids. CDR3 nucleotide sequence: TGTGCCAGCAGCTTAAAGAGTAGTAGCGGGAGGGGTGAGCAGTACTTC. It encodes CASSLKSSSGRGEQYF.

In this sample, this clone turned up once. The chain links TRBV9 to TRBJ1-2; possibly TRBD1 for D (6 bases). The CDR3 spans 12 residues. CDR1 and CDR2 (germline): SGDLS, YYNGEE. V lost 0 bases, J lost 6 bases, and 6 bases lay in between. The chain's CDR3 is CASSVGTDGYTF. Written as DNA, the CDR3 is TGTGCCAGCAGCGTAGGGACAGATGGCTACACCTTC.

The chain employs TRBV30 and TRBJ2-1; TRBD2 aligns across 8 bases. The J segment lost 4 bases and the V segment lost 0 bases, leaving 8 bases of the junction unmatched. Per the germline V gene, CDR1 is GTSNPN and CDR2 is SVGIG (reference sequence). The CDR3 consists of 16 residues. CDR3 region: CAWSVGRTSFYNEQFF. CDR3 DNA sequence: TGTGCCTGGAGTGTAGGTAGGACTAGCTTTTACAATGAGCAGTTCTTC.

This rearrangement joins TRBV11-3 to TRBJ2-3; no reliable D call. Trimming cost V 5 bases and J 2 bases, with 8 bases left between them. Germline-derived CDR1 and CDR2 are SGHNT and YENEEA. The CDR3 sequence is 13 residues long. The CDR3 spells CASSTDPTDTQYF. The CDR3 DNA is TGTGCCAGCAGCACAGACCCCACAGATACGCAGTATTTT.

The CDR3 spells CASSEELAGKETQYF. In DNA form, the CDR3 reads TGTGCCAGCAGTGAAGAACTAGCGGGAAAAGAGACCCAGTACTTC. The chain combines TRBV6-1 with TRBJ2-5, with TRBD2 identical over 10 bases. CDR3 size: 15 residues. The ends lost 1 base at V and 3 bases at J; junction bases unmatched: 2. Germline V gene sequence: CDR1 MNHNS, CDR2 SASEGT.

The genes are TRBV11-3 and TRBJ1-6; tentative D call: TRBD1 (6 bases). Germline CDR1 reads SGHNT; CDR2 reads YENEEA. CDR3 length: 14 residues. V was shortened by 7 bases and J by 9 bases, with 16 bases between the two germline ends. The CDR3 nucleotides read TGTGCCAGCATCTCAGGGGTAATCGGTTCACCCCTCCACTTT. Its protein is CASISGVIGSPLHF.

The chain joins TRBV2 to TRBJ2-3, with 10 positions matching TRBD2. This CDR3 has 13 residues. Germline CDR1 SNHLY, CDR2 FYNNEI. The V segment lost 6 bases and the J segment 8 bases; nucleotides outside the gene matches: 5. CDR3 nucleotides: TGTGCCAGCAGGCCTAGCGGGAGTTTTACGCAGTATTTT. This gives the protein CASRPSGSFTQYF.

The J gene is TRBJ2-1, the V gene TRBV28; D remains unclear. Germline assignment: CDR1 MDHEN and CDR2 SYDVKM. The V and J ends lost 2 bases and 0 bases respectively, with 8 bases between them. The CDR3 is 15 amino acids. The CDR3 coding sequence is TGTGCCAGCAGTTTACCCTCTAGCTCCTACAATGAGCAGTTCTTC. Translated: CASSLPSSSYNEQFF.

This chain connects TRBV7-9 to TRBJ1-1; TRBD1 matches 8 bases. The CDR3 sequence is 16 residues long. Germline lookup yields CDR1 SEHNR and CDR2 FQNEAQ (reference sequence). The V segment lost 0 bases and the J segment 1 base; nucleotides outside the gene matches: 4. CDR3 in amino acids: CASSLAEGTGNTEAFF. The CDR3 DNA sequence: TGTGCCAGCAGCTTAGCGGAGGGGACAGGGAACACTGAAGCTTTCTTT.

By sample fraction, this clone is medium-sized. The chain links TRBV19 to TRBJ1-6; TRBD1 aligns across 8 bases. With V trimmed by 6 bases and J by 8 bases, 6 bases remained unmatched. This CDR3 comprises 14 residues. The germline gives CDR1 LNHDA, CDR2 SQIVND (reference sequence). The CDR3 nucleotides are TGTGCCAGTAGGATGCAGGGGGCACATTCACCCCTCCACTTT. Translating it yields CASRMQGAHSPLHF.

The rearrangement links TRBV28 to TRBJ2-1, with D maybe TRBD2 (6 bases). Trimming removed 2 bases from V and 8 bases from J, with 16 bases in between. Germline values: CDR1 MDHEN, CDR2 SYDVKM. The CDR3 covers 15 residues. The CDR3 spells CASSLGGAKTDEQFF. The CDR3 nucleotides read TGTGCCAGCAGTTTAGGCGGGGCCAAGACGGATGAGCAGTTCTTC. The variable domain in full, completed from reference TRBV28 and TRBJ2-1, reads DVKVTQSSRYLVKRTGEKVFLECVQDMDHENMFWYRQDPGLGLRLIYFSYDVKMKEKGDIPEGYSVSREKKERFSLILESASTNQTSMYLCASSLGGAKTDEQFFGPGTRLTVL.

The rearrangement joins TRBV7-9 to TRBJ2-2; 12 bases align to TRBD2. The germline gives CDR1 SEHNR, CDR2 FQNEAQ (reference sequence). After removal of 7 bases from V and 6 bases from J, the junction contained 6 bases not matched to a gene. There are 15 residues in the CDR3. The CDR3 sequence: CASTPSGRAAGELFF. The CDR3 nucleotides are TGTGCCAGCACCCCTAGCGGGAGGGCCGCCGGGGAGCTGTTTTTT. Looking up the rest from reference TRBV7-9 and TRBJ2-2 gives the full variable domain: DTGVSQNPRHKITKRGQNVTFRCDPISEHNRLYWYRQTLGQGPEFLTYFQNEAQLEKSRLLSDRFSAERPKGSFSTLEIQRTEQGDSAMYLCASTPSGRAAGELFFGEGSRLTVL.

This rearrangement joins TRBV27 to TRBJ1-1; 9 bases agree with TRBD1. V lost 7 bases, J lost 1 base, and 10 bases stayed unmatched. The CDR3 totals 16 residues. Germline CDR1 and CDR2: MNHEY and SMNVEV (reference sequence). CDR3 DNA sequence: TGTGCCAGCACCAAAACAGGGGGCGGAAGGAACACTGAAGCTTTCTTT. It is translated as CASTKTGGGRNTEAFF.

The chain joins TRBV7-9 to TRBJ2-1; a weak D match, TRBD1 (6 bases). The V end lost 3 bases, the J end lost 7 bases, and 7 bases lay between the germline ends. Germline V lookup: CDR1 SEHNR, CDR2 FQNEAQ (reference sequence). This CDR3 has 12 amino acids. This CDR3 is CASSFQGNEQFF. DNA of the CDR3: TGTGCCAGCAGCTTCCAGGGGAATGAGCAGTTCTTC.

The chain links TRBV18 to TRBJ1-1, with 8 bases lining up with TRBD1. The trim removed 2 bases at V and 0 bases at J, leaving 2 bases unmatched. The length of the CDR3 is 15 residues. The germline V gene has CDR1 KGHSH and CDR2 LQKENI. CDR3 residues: CASSPGQGVNTEAFF. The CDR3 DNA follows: TGTGCCAGCTCACCAGGACAGGGAGTGAACACTGAAGCTTTCTTT.

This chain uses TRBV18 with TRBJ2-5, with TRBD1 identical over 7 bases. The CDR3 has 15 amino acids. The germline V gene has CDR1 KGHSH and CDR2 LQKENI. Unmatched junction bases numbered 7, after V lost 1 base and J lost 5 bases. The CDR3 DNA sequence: TGTGCCAGCTCACCACAGGGGGCTCCCGGGGAGACCCAGTACTTC. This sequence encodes CASSPQGAPGETQYF.

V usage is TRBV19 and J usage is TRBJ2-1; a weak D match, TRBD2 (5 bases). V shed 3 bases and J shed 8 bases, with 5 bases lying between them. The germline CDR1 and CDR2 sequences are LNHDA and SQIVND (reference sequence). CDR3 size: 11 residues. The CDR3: CASSIGDEQFF. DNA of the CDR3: TGTGCCAGTAGTATCGGGGATGAGCAGTTCTTC.

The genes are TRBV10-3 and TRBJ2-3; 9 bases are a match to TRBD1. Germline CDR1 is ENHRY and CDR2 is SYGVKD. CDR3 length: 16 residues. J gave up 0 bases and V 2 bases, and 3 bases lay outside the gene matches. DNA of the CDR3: TGTGCCATCAGTGAGATTGGGACAGGGAGCACAGATACGCAGTATTTT. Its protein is CAISEIGTGSTDTQYF.